What follows are 4 T cell receptor beta chains derived from one specimen sequenced in a study of identical twins. TCRdb redid the calling of the 5' RACE reads with MiXCR, one entry per CDR3 protein. The table records around 250,000 distinct CDR3 sequences, 6.5% to 9.5% of them present only once. These data are also associated with another study on yellow fever vaccine responses in identical twins.

The sample taken for sequencing was CD8+ T cells sorted from blood. The receptor source for this set is a young woman in good health.

This clonotype was counted between two and nine times. The genes are TRBV11-2 and TRBJ2-1, with 7 bases matching TRBD1. The germline CDR1 and CDR2 sequences are SGHAT and FQNNGV. V gave up 5 bases and J gave up 3 bases; unmatched junction bases: 4. There are 14 residues in the CDR3. For the CDR3, the DNA is TGTGCCAGCAGCAGGGGGCGGTACTACAATGAGCAGTTCTTC. Its protein is CASSRGRYYNEQFF.

This clonotype has at least ten counts. This chain links TRBV29-1 with TRBJ2-1, with D hard to call. From germline, CDR1 is SQVTM and CDR2 ANQGSEA. The CDR3 totals 10 residues. V lost 3 bases to trimming and J lost 9 bases, with 6 bases between them. The CDR3 DNA reads as TGCAGCGTTGAGTCTCGTGAGCAGTTCTTC. Amino acids: CSVESREQFF.

The CDR3 region has the DNA TGTGCCAGCAGTTACTCCGGGCTAGCGGCCAGCACAGATACGCAGTATTTT. Its translation: CASSYSGLAASTDTQYF. The chain is built from TRBV6-5 and TRBJ2-3, with TRBD2 matching 7 bases. CDR1 is MNHEY and CDR2 is SVGAGI in the germline V gene. The V and J ends lost 0 bases and 0 bases, in that order; junction bases with no gene match: 6. This CDR3 has 17 residues.

This clonotype was counted only a few times. This chain joins TRBV6-4 and TRBJ1-1, with TRBD1 as a possible D gene (6 bases). Germline CDR1 MRHNA, CDR2 SNTAGT. Deletions cut 2 bases from V and 5 bases from J, with 15 bases between. This CDR3 region has 15 residues. The CDR3 sequence: CASSDRPDSMTEAFF. CDR3 nucleotide sequence: TGTGCCAGCAGTGACCGCCCGGACAGTATGACTGAAGCTTTCTTT.